This T cell receptor beta chain is drawn from a study of siplizumab effects on memory and regulatory T cells. J lost 6 bases, V lost 2 bases, and 3 bases had no gene match. Germline loops: CDR1 SGHNT, CDR2 YYREEE (reference sequence). The CDR3 runs to 15 residues. Here immunoSEQ multiplex PCR was the method, and the copy in TCRdb shows in-frame clones only, minus some. The sample yields some 100,000 clones, around 97% seen once. This clone has a single count. The antigen is not known. Among a few donor pairs, the unstimulated naive, memory, effector memory and TEMRA subsets underwent sequencing. Study-level findings and limits: Roughly 75-95% of proliferating clones (CD4+ or CD8+) could not be assigned a naive or memory phenotype. Siplizumab conditions gave an average of about 62% Treg-derived mappable alloreactive CD4+ clones, versus 25% to 30% for controls.

This chain links TRBV5-4 with TRBJ2-1; 12 nucleotides match TRBD2. The sequence was obtained from a human donor in good health. What was sequenced was naive CD4+ T cells sorted from blood. CDR3 in DNA: TGTGCCAGCAGCTTACCGGGACTAGCGGGCAATGAGCAGTTCTTC. Translating gives CASSLPGLAGNEQFF.